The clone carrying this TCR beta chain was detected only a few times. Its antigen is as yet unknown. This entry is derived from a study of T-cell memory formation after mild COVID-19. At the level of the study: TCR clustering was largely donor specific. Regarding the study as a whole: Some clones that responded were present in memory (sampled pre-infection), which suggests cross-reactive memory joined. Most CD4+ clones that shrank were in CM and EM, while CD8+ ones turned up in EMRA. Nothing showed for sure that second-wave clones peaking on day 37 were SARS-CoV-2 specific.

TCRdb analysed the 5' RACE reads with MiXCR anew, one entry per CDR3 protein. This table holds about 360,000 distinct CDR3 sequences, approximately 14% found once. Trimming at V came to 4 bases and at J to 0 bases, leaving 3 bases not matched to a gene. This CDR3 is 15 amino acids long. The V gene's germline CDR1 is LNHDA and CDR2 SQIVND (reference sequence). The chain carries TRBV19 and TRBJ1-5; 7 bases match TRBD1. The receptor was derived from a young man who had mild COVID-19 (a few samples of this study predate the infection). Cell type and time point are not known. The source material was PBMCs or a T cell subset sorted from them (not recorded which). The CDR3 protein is CASSKGGRSNQPQHF. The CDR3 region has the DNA TGTGCCAGTAGTAAAGGGGGCCGTAGCAATCAGCCCCAGCATTTT.